This TCR beta chain is drawn from a study of blood T cell repertoires in COVID-19. Study as a whole: Spain, Italy and the United States supplied samples that represented acute and convalescent COVID-19. The cDNA or gDNA used as material had been derived from T cells, B-cell-depleted T cells, or PBMCs.

The repertoire was sequenced with immunoSEQ multiplex PCR; TCRdb's copy has only in-frame clones and lacks some. Of under 350,000 clones in the sample, roughly 85% were seen once. Germline V CDR1 and CDR2: SEHNR, FQNEAQ (reference sequence). Trimming took off 5 bases at V and 4 bases at J, with 8 bases between the two ends. The CDR3 covers 12 residues. The sample taken for sequencing was PBMCs or T cells enriched from blood (not recorded which). The chain employs TRBV7-9 and TRBJ2-5, with a tentative D call TRBD1 (6 bases). This receptor was obtained from a middle-aged woman with acute COVID-19. DNA for the CDR3: TGTGCCAGCAGCGTACAGGGAGAGACCCAGTACTTC. Amino acid sequence: CASSVQGETQYF.